One and the same sample provided the 32 T cell receptor beta chains below, sequenced in a study of a mutant IDH1 vaccine in newly diagnosed glioma. Their specific antigens are unknown. Repertoires were generated with immunoSEQ multiplex PCR, while TCRdb's copy carries only in-frame clones and drops some. Of 90,000 to 100,000 clones in the sample, just under 90% were seen once. Documented time point: week 47, end of study. Vaccination used 300 ug of mutant IDH1 20-mer peptide per dose, with topical imiquimod. The material sequenced was PBMCs, taken from a glioma patient whose treatment included an IDH1 peptide vaccine. These TCRs come from a woman aged 45 to 65 with glioma.

J is TRBJ1-1 and V is TRBV30; D is unresolved. This CDR3 is 12 amino acids long. Trimming pared 6 bases from V and 6 bases from J, leaving 14 bases between. Germline-derived CDR1 and CDR2 are GTSNPN and SVGIG (reference sequence). The CDR3 loop is CACAGVSSEAFF. Here the CDR3 DNA reads TGTGCCTGTGCGGGTGTGTCATCTGAAGCTTTCTTT.

The rearrangement joins TRBV5-1 to TRBJ2-6; D perhaps matches TRBD1 (6 bases). The CDR3 totals 16 residues. Trimming took 6 bases from V and 0 from J, leaving 13 bases between them. CDR1 is SGHRS, CDR2 YFSETQ, per germline. CDR3 DNA: TGCGCCAGCACTCCTTTAGGGGGCTCTGGGGCCAACGTCCTGACTTTC. It yields the protein CASTPLGGSGANVLTF. Based on the CDR3 plus reference TRBV5-1 and TRBJ2-6, the full variable domain is KAGVTQTPRYLIKTRGQQVTLSCSPISGHRSVSWYQQTPGQGLQFLFEYFSETQRNKGNFPGRFSGRQFSNSRSEMNVSTLELGDSALYLCASTPLGGSGANVLTFGAGSRLTVL.

The genes are TRBV19 and TRBJ2-1; maybe TRBD1 (6 bases). This CDR3 is 11 amino acids long. Germline V CDR1 and CDR2: LNHDA, SQIVND (reference sequence). Trimming pared 6 bases from V and 7 bases from J, leaving 7 bases between. Here the CDR3 DNA reads TGTGCCAGTAGAGACAGGAATGAGCAGTTCTTC. This encodes CASRDRNEQFF.

The chain has TRBV30 and TRBJ2-7; tentatively, D is TRBD1 (5 bases). The V and J ends lost 2 bases and 0 bases respectively, with 8 bases between them. The germline gives CDR1 GTSNPN, CDR2 SVGIG (reference sequence). The CDR3 totals 13 residues. CDR3 nucleotide sequence: TGTGCCTGGAGTAGGGGAATCTCCTACGAGCAGTACTTC. Residues: CAWSRGISYEQYF.

The rearrangement joins TRBV5-8 to TRBJ2-7; D not resolved. This CDR3 has 15 residues. Germline V gives CDR1 SGHTS, CDR2 YDEGEE. V gave up 0 bases and J gave up 5 bases, with 15 bases separating them. The DNA for the CDR3 is TGTGCCAGCAGCTTGGGGGTACATTATCCTGACGAGCAGTACTTC. It translates to CASSLGVHYPDEQYF.

The CDR3 coding sequence is TGTGCCACCAGCAGAGAGCCAAATCAGCCCCAGCATTTT. It codes for CATSREPNQPQHF. V gene TRBV15 combines with J gene TRBJ1-5; D remains unclear. Germline lookup yields CDR1 LNHNV and CDR2 YYDKDF (reference sequence). V was trimmed by 0 bases and J by 4 bases, leaving 4 bases between them. The CDR3 spans 13 residues.

V usage is TRBV5-4 and J usage is TRBJ1-2; D is undetermined. The CDR3 contains 13 residues. The V and J ends lost 0 bases and 2 bases respectively, with 5 bases between them. Germline CDR1 SGHNT, CDR2 YYREEE (reference sequence). CDR3 DNA: TGTGCCAGCAGCTTGGTTACAAACTATGGCTACACCTTC. This sequence encodes CASSLVTNYGYTF.

This chain joins TRBV9 and TRBJ2-5; 8 bases fit TRBD1. The assigned J gene may be wrong: the sequence end matches TRBJ2-7 better. Germline CDR1 and CDR2: SGDLS and YYNGEE. There are 13 residues in the CDR3. This CDR3 is CASSGRTGHEQYF. In DNA form, the CDR3 reads TGTGCCAGCAGCGGACGGACAGGGCACGAGCAGTACTTC.

In its sample, this clone was seen a few times. The rearrangement joins TRBV18 to TRBJ2-7; 11 nucleotides line up with TRBD2. Germline loops: CDR1 KGHSH, CDR2 LQKENI. V lost 1 base to trimming and J lost 0 bases; unmatched junction nucleotides: 8. This CDR3 comprises 18 residues. Here the CDR3 DNA reads TGTGCCAGCTCACCACGGGGTAGCGGGAGGGACGACTCCTACGAGCAGTACTTC. This encodes CASSPRGSGRDDSYEQYF.

The V gene is TRBV10-3, the J gene TRBJ2-1; 7 bases align to TRBD2. CDR3 size: 11 residues. V shed 6 bases, J shed 13 bases, and the junction held 6 bases outside the gene matches. Germline CDR1 and CDR2: ENHRY and SYGVKD. As DNA, the CDR3 is TGTGCCATCAGCCGGGGGGATCATCAGTTCTTC. Translation gives CAISRGDHQFF.

V and J are TRBV6-6 and TRBJ1-1, with D maybe TRBD1 (5 bases). V dropped 10 bases and J dropped 2 bases, with 17 bases sitting between them. Germline assignment: CDR1 MNHNY and CDR2 SVGAGI (reference sequence). This CDR3 region has 14 residues. The CDR3 coding sequence is TGTGCCACCTTGGGGCAGCCACCCAACACTGAAGCTTTCTTT. Translation gives CATLGQPPNTEAFF.

The chain is built from TRBV7-6 and TRBJ2-7; 10 bases are a match to TRBD1. The V segment lost 5 bases and the J segment 12 bases; nucleotides outside the gene matches: 19. In germline, CDR1 is SGHVS, CDR2 FNYEAQ. The CDR3 has 16 amino acids. The CDR3: CASSPRGGQGVSGLYF. For the CDR3, the DNA is TGTGCCAGCAGCCCACGGGGAGGACAGGGGGTTTCGGGGTTGTACTTC.

The rearrangement links TRBV4-1 to TRBJ2-2; TRBD1 matches at 7 bases. V was pared by 0 bases and J by 7 bases, with 14 bases of the junction left unmatched. This CDR3 has 18 amino acids. CDR1 is MGHRA and CDR2 is YSYEKL in the germline V gene. CDR3 residues: CASSQDTPGQQIIGELFF. The CDR3 DNA reads as TGCGCCAGCAGCCAAGATACCCCGGGACAGCAGATTATCGGGGAGCTGTTTTTT.

This chain uses TRBV25-1 with TRBJ2-7; perhaps D is TRBD1 or TRBD2 (6 bases each). Germline CDR1 is MGHDK and CDR2 is SYGVNS. V gave up 5 bases and J gave up 5 bases, with 16 bases separating them. The CDR3 has 14 residues. The CDR3 region has the DNA TGTGCCAGCAGTTTAGGGGGACTTAAGAACGAGCAGTACTTC. As protein: CASSLGGLKNEQYF.

A few counts support this clone. The chain employs TRBV9 and TRBJ1-6; 9 nucleotides match TRBD1. The CDR3 is made up of 15 amino acids. Per the germline V gene, CDR1 is SGDLS and CDR2 is YYNGEE. V dropped 1 base and J dropped 10; count of bases not matched to a gene: 6. The CDR3 coding sequence is TGTGCCAGCAGCGTAAGTGACAGGGGGAGGTCACCCCTCCACTTT. It codes for CASSVSDRGRSPLHF.

J is TRBJ2-2 and V is TRBV5-4, with 9 bases matching TRBD1. V trimming: 0 bases; J trimming: 4 bases; junction bases outside the gene matches: 4. Germline V CDR1 and CDR2: SGHNT, YYREEE (reference sequence). This CDR3 is 16 amino acids long. The CDR3 nucleotides read TGTGCCAGCAGCTTGGGGGGGACAGGGAGCACCGGGGAGCTGTTTTTT. Amino acids: CASSLGGTGSTGELFF.

The J gene is TRBJ2-7, the V gene TRBV5-6, with 9 bases lining up with TRBD1. Germline values: CDR1 SGHDT, CDR2 YYEEEE. CDR3 length: 14 residues. V was clipped by 4 bases and J by 5 bases; unmatched bases: 7. CDR3 sequence: CASSTRDRENEQYF. In DNA form, the CDR3 reads TGTGCCAGCAGCACCAGGGACAGGGAAAACGAGCAGTACTTC.

In this sample, this clone turned up a few times. V and J are TRBV30 and TRBJ1-2; D is uncertain. The CDR3 spans 14 residues. V was cut by 6 bases and J by 9 bases, with 23 bases left in between. CDR1 GTSNPN and CDR2 SVGIG come from the germline V gene (reference sequence). The CDR3, as DNA: TGTGCCTGCCGGAATACGGACCACGATTTGAGCTACACCTTC. Translated: CACRNTDHDLSYTF. Complete variable domain (other parts from reference TRBV30 and TRBJ1-2): SQTIHQWPATLVQPVGSPLSLECTVEGTSNPNLYWYRQAAGRGLQLLFYSVGIGQISSEVPQNLSASRPQDRQFILSSKKLLLSDSGFYLCACRNTDHDLSYTFGSGTRLTVV.

In its sample, this clone was seen once. This rearrangement joins TRBV30 to TRBJ2-2, with 9 bases fitting TRBD2. Germline V gene lookup returns CDR1 GTSNPN and CDR2 SVGIG (reference sequence). The V segment lost 3 bases and the J segment 4 bases; nucleotides outside the gene matches: 9. There are 16 residues in the CDR3. The CDR3 reads CAWSLRTSAITGELFF. As DNA, the CDR3 is TGTGCCTGGAGCCTAAGGACTAGCGCCATCACCGGGGAGCTGTTTTTT.

The J gene is TRBJ2-5, the V gene TRBV4-1; possibly TRBD1 for D (5 bases). The CDR3 is made up of 17 amino acids. Trimming cost V 2 bases and J 3 bases, with 19 bases left between them. Germline values: CDR1 MGHRA, CDR2 YSYEKL. The CDR3 loop reads CASSQSKGATLEETQYF. CDR3 in DNA: TGCGCCAGCAGCCAATCAAAAGGGGCGACCCTCGAAGAGACCCAGTACTTC.

The rearrangement links TRBV6-1 to TRBJ1-1; no clear D. Looked up from germline, CDR1 is MNHNS and CDR2 is SASEGT. Trimming left V 8 bases short and J 1 base short, with 8 bases between. This CDR3 is 12 amino acids long. The CDR3 DNA reads as TGTGCCAGCGGATGGAAGAACACTGAAGCTTTCTTT. This gives the protein CASGWKNTEAFF.

V is TRBV5-3 and J is TRBJ1-1, with D maybe TRBD1 (5 bases). TRBV5-3 is recorded as an ORF, its role being uncertain. The CDR3 is 13 amino acids. V was shortened by 0 bases and J by 3 bases, with 6 bases between the two germline ends. CDR3 nucleotides: TGTGCCAGAAGCTTGGTCAGGGACACTGAAGCTTTCTTT. Its translation is CARSLVRDTEAFF.

The gene calls are TRBV6-1 and TRBJ2-6; possibly TRBD1 for D (6 bases). Germline-derived CDR1 and CDR2 are MNHNS and SASEGT. Trimming shortened V by 4 bases and J by 4 bases, and 11 bases separated the two germline ends. This CDR3 region has 15 residues. The CDR3 reads CASSVQGAGANVLTF. CDR3 bases: TGTGCCAGCAGTGTACAGGGTGCCGGGGCCAACGTCCTGACTTTC.

This rearrangement joins TRBV5-1 to TRBJ2-5; 8 nucleotides agree with TRBD2. V trimming: 2 bases; J trimming: 3 bases; junction bases outside the gene matches: 6. The CDR3 has 15 amino acids. Germline CDR1 is SGHRS and CDR2 is YFSETQ. CDR3 region: CASSFSGAMEETQYF. CDR3 nucleotide sequence: TGCGCCAGCAGCTTTAGCGGGGCCATGGAAGAGACCCAGTACTTC.

The gene calls are TRBV9 and TRBJ1-6, with a possible D match to TRBD1 (5 bases). Germline lookup yields CDR1 SGDLS and CDR2 YYNGEE. The germline V and J ends were trimmed by 0 bases and 8 bases, with 12 bases remaining between them. This CDR3 spans 15 amino acids. CDR3 DNA sequence: TGTGCCAGCAGCGTAGGGGGGACTCGAGATTCACCCCTCCACTTT. Translation: CASSVGGTRDSPLHF.

The CDR3 DNA reads TGTGCCAGCTCACCAGACAGGGGAGCCTCCCGGAGTACTGAAGCTTTCTTT. Translating it yields CASSPDRGASRSTEAFF. This chain connects TRBV18 to TRBJ1-1; 8 bases are shared with TRBD1. CDR1 and CDR2 (germline): KGHSH, LQKENI. V trimming: 2 bases; J trimming: 5 bases; junction bases outside the gene matches: 13. This CDR3 is 17 amino acids long.

This chain uses TRBV19 with TRBJ1-2; the match to TRBD1 covers 9 bases. Germline V CDR1 and CDR2: LNHDA, SQIVND (reference sequence). This CDR3 spans 12 amino acids. Unmatched junction bases numbered 2, after V lost 7 bases and J lost 5 bases. The CDR3 loop is CASNDRGYGYTF. The CDR3, as DNA: TGTGCCAGTAACGACAGGGGGTATGGCTACACCTTC.

The genes are TRBV29-1 and TRBJ2-3; D perhaps matches TRBD2 (5 bases). The CDR3 has 16 amino acids. Deletions cut 0 bases from V and 4 bases from J, with 17 bases between. The germline CDR1 and CDR2 sequences are SQVTM and ANQGSEA. The CDR3 sequence is CSVEDPPGTVPDTQYF. The CDR3 bases are TGCAGCGTTGAAGATCCACCGGGAACAGTACCAGATACGCAGTATTTT.

This clone was detected once. This chain links TRBV7-3 with TRBJ2-1; unclear D gene. Germline V lookup: CDR1 SGHTA, CDR2 FQGTGA. V was shortened by 2 bases and J by 6 bases, with 17 bases between the two germline ends. This CDR3 contains 16 residues. The CDR3 reads CASSLSSYPKGNEQFF. For the CDR3, the DNA is TGTGCCAGCAGCTTATCGTCCTACCCCAAGGGCAATGAGCAGTTCTTC. The full variable domain, rest sourced from reference TRBV7-3 and TRBJ2-1, is GAGVSQTPSNKVTEKGKYVELRCDPISGHTALYWYRQSLGQGPEFLIYFQGTGAADDSGLPNDRFFAVRPEGSVSTLKIQRTERGDSAVYLCASSLSSYPKGNEQFFGPGTRLTVL.

This clone has more than one count but fewer than ten. This sample also contains other DNA sequences that code for the same CDR3. Here the CDR3 reads CASSLGGYNTEAFF. In nucleotides, the CDR3 is TGTGCCAGCAGCTTGGGGGGGTATAACACTGAAGCTTTCTTT. The chain couples TRBV5-4 to TRBJ1-1; weak D call: TRBD1 (5 bases). In germline, CDR1 is SGHNT, CDR2 YYREEE (reference sequence). The CDR3 totals 14 residues. Trimming removed 0 bases at V and 2 bases at J, with 8 bases between.

This clone has just one count. V is TRBV10-1 and J is TRBJ2-7; TRBD1 aligns across 9 bases. CDR3 length equals 14 residues. The germline gives CDR1 WNHNN, CDR2 SYGVQD (reference sequence). Unmatched junction bases numbered 3, after V lost 1 base and J lost 5 bases. CDR3 sequence: CASSEYRGRNEQYF. CDR3 bases: TGCGCCAGCAGTGAGTACAGGGGGCGAAACGAGCAGTACTTC.

This sequence joins TRBV15 and TRBJ2-2, with D possibly called TRBD1 or TRBD2 (6 bases each). Germline-derived CDR1 and CDR2 are LNHNV and YYDKDF (reference sequence). The length of the CDR3 is 16 residues. V was cut by 0 bases and J by 0 bases, with 8 bases left in between. The CDR3 spells CATSREEGANTGELFF. CDR3 DNA: TGTGCCACCAGCAGAGAGGAGGGGGCGAACACCGGGGAGCTGTTTTTT.